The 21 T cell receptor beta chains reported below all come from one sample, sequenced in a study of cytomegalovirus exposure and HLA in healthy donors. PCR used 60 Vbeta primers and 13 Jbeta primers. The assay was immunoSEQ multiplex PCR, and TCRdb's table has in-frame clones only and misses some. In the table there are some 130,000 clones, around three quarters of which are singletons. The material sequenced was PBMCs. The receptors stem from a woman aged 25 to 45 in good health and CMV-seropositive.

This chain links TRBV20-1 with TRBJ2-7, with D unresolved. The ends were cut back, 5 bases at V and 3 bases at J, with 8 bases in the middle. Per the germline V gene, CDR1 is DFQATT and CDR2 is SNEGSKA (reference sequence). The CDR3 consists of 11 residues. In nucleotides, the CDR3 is TGCAGTGCTCTCCCCGGCTACGAGCAGTACTTC. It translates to CSALPGYEQYF.

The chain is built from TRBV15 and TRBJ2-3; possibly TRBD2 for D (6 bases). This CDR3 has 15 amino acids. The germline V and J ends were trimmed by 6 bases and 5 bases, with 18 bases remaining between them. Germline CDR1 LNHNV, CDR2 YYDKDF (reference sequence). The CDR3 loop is CATRGGLVVGDTQYF. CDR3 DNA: TGTGCCACCAGGGGGGGACTGGTCGTGGGAGATACGCAGTATTTT. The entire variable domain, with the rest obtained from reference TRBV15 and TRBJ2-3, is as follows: DAMVIQNPRYQVTQFGKPVTLSCSQTLNHNVMYWYQQKSSQAPKLLFHYYDKDFNNEADTPDNFQSRRPNTSFCFLDIRSPGLGDTAMYLCATRGGLVVGDTQYFGPGTRLTVL.

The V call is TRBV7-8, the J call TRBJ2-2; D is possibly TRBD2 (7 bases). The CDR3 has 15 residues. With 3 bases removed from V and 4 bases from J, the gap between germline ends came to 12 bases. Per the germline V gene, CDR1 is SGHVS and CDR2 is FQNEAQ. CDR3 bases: TGTGCCAGCAGCTTGCTGCGGGGGCTCACCGGGGAGCTGTTTTTT. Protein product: CASSLLRGLTGELFF.

The CDR3 nucleotides read TGTGCCAGCAGTCGGGGACAGCAAGAGACCCAGTACTTC. Translating gives CASSRGQQETQYF. The chain has TRBV28 and TRBJ2-5; 7 nucleotides agree with TRBD1. CDR1 MDHEN and CDR2 SYDVKM come from the germline V gene. The CDR3 loop spans 13 amino acids. V lost 5 bases and J lost 2; bases outside the gene matches: 2. The entire variable domain, with the rest obtained from reference TRBV28 and TRBJ2-5, is as follows: DVKVTQSSRYLVKRTGEKVFLECVQDMDHENMFWYRQDPGLGLRLIYFSYDVKMKEKGDIPEGYSVSREKKERFSLILESASTNQTSMYLCASSRGQQETQYFGPGTRLLVL.

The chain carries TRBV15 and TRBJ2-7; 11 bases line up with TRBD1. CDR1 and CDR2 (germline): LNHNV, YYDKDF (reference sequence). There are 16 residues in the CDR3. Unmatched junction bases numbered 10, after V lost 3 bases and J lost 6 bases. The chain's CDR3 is CATSRKRTGGWLEQYF. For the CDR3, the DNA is TGTGCCACCAGCAGGAAAAGGACAGGGGGCTGGCTCGAGCAGTACTTC.

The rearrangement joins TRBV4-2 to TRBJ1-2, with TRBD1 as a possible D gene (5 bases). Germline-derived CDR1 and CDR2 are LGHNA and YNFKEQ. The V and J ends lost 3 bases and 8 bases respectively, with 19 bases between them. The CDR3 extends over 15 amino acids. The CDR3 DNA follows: TGTGCCAGCAGCCATGAGGCCCGGGGGAGAGGCGGCTACACCTTC. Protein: CASSHEARGRGGYTF.

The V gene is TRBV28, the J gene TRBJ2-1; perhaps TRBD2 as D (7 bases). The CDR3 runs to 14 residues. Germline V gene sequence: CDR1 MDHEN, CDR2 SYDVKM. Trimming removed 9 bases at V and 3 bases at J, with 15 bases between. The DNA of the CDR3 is TGTGCCAGTGGGGGGCGGGGGATCTACAATGAGCAGTTCTTC. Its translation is CASGGRGIYNEQFF.

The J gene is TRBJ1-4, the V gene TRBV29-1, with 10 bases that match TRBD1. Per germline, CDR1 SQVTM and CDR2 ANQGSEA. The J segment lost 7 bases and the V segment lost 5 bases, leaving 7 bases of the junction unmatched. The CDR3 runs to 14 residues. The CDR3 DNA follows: TGCAGCGTTAGCCCGACAGGGGGCGGTGAAAAACTGTTTTTT. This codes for CSVSPTGGGEKLFF. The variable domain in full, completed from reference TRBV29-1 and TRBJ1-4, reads SAVISQKPSRDICQRGTSLTIQCQVDSQVTMMFWYRQQPGQSLTLIATANQGSEATYESGFVIDKFPISRPNLTFSTLTVSNMSPEDSSIYLCSVSPTGGGEKLFFGSGTQLSVL.

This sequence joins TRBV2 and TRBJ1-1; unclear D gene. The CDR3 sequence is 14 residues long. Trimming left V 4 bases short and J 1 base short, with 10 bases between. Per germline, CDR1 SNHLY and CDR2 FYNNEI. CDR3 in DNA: TGTGCCAGCAGTGGTAGAACTCGGAACACTGAAGCTTTCTTT. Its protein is CASSGRTRNTEAFF.

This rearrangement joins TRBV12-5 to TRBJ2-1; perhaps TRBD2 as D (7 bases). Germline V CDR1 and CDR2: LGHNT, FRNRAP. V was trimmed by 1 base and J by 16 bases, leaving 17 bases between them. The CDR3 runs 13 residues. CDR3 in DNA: TGTGCTAGTGGTTTGGAAACCTCGGGGGGCCGATTCTTC. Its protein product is CASGLETSGGRFF.

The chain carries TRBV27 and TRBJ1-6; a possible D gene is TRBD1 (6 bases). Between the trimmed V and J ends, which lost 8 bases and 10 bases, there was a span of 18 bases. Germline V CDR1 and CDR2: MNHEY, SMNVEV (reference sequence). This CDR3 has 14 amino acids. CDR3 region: CASGREGVGSPLHF. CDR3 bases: TGTGCCAGCGGAAGAGAGGGGGTAGGGTCACCCCTCCACTTT.

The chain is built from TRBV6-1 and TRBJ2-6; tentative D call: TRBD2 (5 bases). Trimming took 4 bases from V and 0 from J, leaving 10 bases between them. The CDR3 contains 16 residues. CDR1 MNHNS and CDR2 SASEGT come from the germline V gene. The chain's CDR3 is CASSGRRSSGANVLTF. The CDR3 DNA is TGTGCCAGCAGTGGACGGAGGAGCTCTGGGGCCAACGTCCTGACTTTC.

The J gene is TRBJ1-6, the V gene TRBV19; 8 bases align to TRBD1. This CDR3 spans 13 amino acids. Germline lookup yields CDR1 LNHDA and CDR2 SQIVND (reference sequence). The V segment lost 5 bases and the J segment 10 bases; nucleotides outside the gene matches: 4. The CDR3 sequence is CASSPQGDSPLHF. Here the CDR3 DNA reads TGTGCCAGTAGTCCACAGGGGGACTCACCCCTCCACTTT.

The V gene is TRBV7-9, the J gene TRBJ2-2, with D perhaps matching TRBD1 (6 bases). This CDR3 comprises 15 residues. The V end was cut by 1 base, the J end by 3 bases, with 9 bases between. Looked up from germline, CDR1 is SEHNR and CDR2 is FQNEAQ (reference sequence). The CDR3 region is CASSLGQVYTGELFF. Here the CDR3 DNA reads TGTGCCAGCAGCTTAGGACAGGTCTACACCGGGGAGCTGTTTTTT.

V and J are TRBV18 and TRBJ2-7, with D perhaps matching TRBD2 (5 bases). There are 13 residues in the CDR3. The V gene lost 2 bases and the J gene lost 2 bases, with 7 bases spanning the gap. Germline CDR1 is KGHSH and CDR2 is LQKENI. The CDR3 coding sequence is TGTGCCAGCTCACCAACTAGAGCCTACGAGCAGTACTTC. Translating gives CASSPTRAYEQYF.

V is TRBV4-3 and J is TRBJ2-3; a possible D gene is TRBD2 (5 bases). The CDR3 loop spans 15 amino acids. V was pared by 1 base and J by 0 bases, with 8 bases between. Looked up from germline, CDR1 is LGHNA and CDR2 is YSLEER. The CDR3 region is CASSQGTPSTDTQYF. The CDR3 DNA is TGCGCCAGCAGCCAAGGGACTCCTAGCACAGATACGCAGTATTTT.

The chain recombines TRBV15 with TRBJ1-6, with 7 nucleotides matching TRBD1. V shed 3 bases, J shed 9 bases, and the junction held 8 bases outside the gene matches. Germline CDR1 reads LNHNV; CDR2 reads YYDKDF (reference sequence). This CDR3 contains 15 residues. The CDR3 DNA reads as TGTGCCACCAGCAGCCATAGACAGGGTGGTTCACCCCTCCACTTT. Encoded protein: CATSSHRQGGSPLHF.

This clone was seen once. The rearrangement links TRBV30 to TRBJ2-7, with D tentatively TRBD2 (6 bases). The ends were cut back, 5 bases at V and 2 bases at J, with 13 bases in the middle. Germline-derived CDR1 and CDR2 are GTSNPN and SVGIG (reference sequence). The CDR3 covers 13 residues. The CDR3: CAWALGGTYEQYF. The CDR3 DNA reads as TGTGCCTGGGCCCTGGGGGGTACCTACGAGCAGTACTTC.

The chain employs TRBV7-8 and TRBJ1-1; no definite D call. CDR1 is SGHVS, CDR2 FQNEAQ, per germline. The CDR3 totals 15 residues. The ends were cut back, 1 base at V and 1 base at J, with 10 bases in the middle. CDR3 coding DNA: TGTGCCAGCAGCTTAGGGGCGAACAAGAACACTGAAGCTTTCTTT. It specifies CASSLGANKNTEAFF. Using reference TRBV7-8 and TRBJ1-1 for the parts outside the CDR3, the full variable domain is GAGVSQSPRYKVAKRGQDVALRCDPISGHVSLFWYQQALGQGPEFLTYFQNEAQLDKSGLPSDRFFAERPEGSVSTLKIQRTQQEDSAVYLCASSLGANKNTEAFFGQGTRLTVV.

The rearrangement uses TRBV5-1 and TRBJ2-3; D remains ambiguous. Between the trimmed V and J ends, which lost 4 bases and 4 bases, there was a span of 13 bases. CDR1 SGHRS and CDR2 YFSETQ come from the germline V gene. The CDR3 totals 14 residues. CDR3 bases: TGCGCCAGCAGCCAGGCCTCGCGAGCAGATACGCAGTATTTT. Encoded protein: CASSQASRADTQYF.

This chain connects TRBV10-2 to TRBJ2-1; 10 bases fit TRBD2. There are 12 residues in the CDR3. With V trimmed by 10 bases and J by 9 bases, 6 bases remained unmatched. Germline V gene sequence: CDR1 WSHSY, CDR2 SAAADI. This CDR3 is CATSGGASEQFF. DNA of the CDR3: TGCGCCACCAGCGGGGGGGCCAGTGAGCAGTTCTTC.